This T cell receptor (beta chain) was sequenced for a study of shared clonotypes between healthy human individuals (dated by TCRdb to 2020 to 2021). With respect to the entire study: The cohort included three men and a couple of women between 18 and 49 years of age. To estimate repertoire size and how much clonotypes are shared between individuals, the study performed deep sequencing of blood TCR repertoires from five healthy adults. To increase sequencing depth and limit assay-specific biases, different laboratories used diverse techniques to prepare libraries and sequence TCR repertoires. Between about 0.85 and 10 billion PBMCs per donor were obtained by leukapheresis.

The germline V gene sets CDR1 to SGHAT and CDR2 to FQNNGV. The CDR3 sequence holds 13 residues, the cysteine and phenylalanine included. The entry retains the CDR3 DNA only, 39 bases that are in frame from base 1. V drops 2 bases and J drops 2 bases, leaving 6 bases in between. Findings and caveats that apply to the study as a whole: Based on pairwise subsampling, the degree of clonotype sharing among donors was expected to be affected by sequencing depth. Sampling was restricted to blood, and TCR repertoires in tissue are likely to differ from TCR repertoires in blood. The genetic and exposure-history diversity represented was limited by the small number of donors.

Using the deep immunoSEQ assay, multiplex PCR amplified TCR CDR3 regions from genomic DNA. Extracted genomic DNA from each cell subset was spread evenly across all wells of several immunoSEQ 96-well plates, with each plate serving as a replicate. Each replicate PCR for unsorted PBMC received around 330 ng genomic DNA, equal to approximately 30,000 T cell genomes. Genomic DNA from unsorted PBMC was sequenced over ten immunoSEQ deep assay plates. The purified libraries were quantified using a Qubit 3.0 fluorometer, sized with a Bioanalyzer 2100, and then quantified again using the KAPA Library Quantification kit. Every immunoSEQ 96-well plate was sequenced on a dedicated single-read 150-cycle Illumina NextSeq 550 flow cell. As for the authors' bioinformatics: The immunoSEQ output contained only junctional sequences without quality scores, so filtering could not match that applied to full-length reads. To assign V/J genes and CDR3, sequences were annotated using PyIR, a Python wrapper for IgBLAST v1.9, with IMGT germline references. Reads were filtered out if the reads had weak V/J assignments (E-value above 1e-6), no CDR3, stop codons, out-of-frame junctions, or ambiguous translated residues. A V3J clonotype was defined by an identical inferred V gene, J gene, and CDR3 amino acid sequence. To compute the percentage overlap between repertoires, the number of shared unique clonotypes was divided by the size of the smaller repertoire. Three approaches were used to assess repertoire richness: RTK rarefaction, the Chao1 estimator, and Recon v2.1 estimates of unobserved clonotypes. In its TCRdb copy, this immuneACCESS table keeps in-frame sequences only and misses some clones. Where compared with another copy, unresolved V genes explain less than half of these, and the others have no known cause. That table is the source of V, J and clone size, and D and trimming were worked out from the DNA. This sample is represented by about 490,000 clones; 65% to 85% of them were singletons. Roughly 13% of the sample is taken by the ten largest.

Donors were healthy HIV-negative adults with no recently reported acute infections or vaccinations. Every donor was a Caucasian adult residing in Nashville, Tennessee, USA. For unsorted samples, some 87 million PBMCs were counted, and genomic DNA was extracted using the QIAamp DNA Blood Mini kit. After blood collection by leukapheresis, PBMCs were isolated using Ficoll-Histopaque density gradient centrifugation and then cryopreserved in the vapor phase of liquid nitrogen. Points on this clone: Its recognized antigen is unknown. The input lacks base qualities; no much larger clone sits a single base away.

The chain couples TRBV11-2 to TRBJ2-5; a weak D assignment points to TRBD1 (5 bases agree). Source material: PBMCs. The clonotype was recovered from a woman in her forties in good health. Some clones in this sample may be carry-over from other donors' samples. The CDR3 sequence is CASSLRGQETQYF. The DNA sequence reads TGTGCCAGCAGCTTAAGGGGTCAAGAGACCCAGTACTTC. The variable domain in full, with residues beyond the CDR3 obtained from the reference TRBV11-2 and TRBJ2-5 genes, is EAGVAQSPRYKIIEKRQSVAFWCNPISGHATLYWYQQILGQGPKLLIQFQNNGVVDDSQLPKDRFSAERLKGVDSTLKIQPAKLEDSAVYLCASSLRGQETQYFGPGTRLLVL.